The TCR beta chain under discussion was sequenced for a study of human T cells and chemical hapten exposure. The CDR3 length is 14 residues. Trimming cost V 7 bases and J 5 bases, with 20 bases left between them. The germline V gene has CDR1 SQVTM and CDR2 ANQGSEA. The time point was: patch test 1, 2 weeks after DPC sensitization. Treatment indicated: therapeutic diphenylcyclopropenone sensitization with weekly scalp DPC. In TCRdb, the RACE reads were re-called with MiXCR into one record per CDR3 protein. The sample lists approximately 350,000 distinct CDR3 sequences, around 7% occurring once. This chain connects TRBV29-1 to TRBJ1-1; D perhaps matches TRBD1 (6 bases). The input for sequencing was whole blood, taken in connection with sensitization to the hapten diphenylcyclopropenone (DPC). This sequence originates from a woman between 18 and 29 years old with alopecia areata. Some clones in this sample may be carry-over from other donors' samples. The CDR3 DNA reads as TGCAGCGCGGGCACGACAGGTATCGGAACTGAAGCTTTCTTT. As protein: CSAGTTGIGTEAFF.